This record covers a single TCR beta chain. This entry is derived from a study of T cell responses to AZD1222 COVID-19 vaccine. Profiled with immunoSEQ multiplex PCR; TCRdb holds only in-frame clones, not every one. The data hold over 120,000 clones, with around nine tenths observed a single time. Trimming removed 5 bases at V and 3 bases at J, with 13 bases between. Germline values: CDR1 MDHEN, CDR2 SYDVKM. The CDR3 has 15 amino acids. Specimen: peripheral blood, collected on day 0 of AZD1222 vaccination. The sequence derives from an adult in good health. The chain is built from TRBV28 and TRBJ1-4, with unresolved D. CDR3: CASSRVGWPNEKLFF. The CDR3 region has the DNA TGTGCCAGCAGTCGCGTGGGGTGGCCTAATGAAAAACTGTTTTTT. The full variable domain, completed using reference TRBV28 and TRBJ1-4, is DVKVTQSSRYLVKRTGEKVFLECVQDMDHENMFWYRQDPGLGLRLIYFSYDVKMKEKGDIPEGYSVSREKKERFSLILESASTNQTSMYLCASSRVGWPNEKLFFGSGTQLSVL.